The entry below gives a single T cell receptor (beta chain) sequence along with its context. Its matching antigen is unknown. Produced via immunoSEQ multiplex PCR; TCRdb's table is partial and in-frame only. The repertoire holds approximately 32,000 clones, with 90% to 95% as singletons. This sample is drawn from a study of graft-versus-host responses after intestinal transplantation. Looking at the study overall: The whole recipient group had anti-thymocyte globulin induction followed by tacrolimus and steroids for around 3 years. General study points: Within allografts, high graft-versus-host to host-versus-graft clonal ratios were seen among patients with graft-donor T cell macrochimerism. Association was observed between peak circulating GvH clone levels and early post-transplant HvG declines. Present in recipient marrow, GvH clones included some that appeared first in ileum or blood.

The germline V gene encodes CDR1 LNHDA and CDR2 SQIVND (reference sequence). Trimming pared 2 bases from V and 4 bases from J, leaving 9 bases between. CDR3 size: 14 residues. The sequencing here drew on PBMCs, taken 16 days after intestinal transplant. The chain is built from TRBV19 and TRBJ1-5; D is ambiguous. The origin of this receptor is a human patient who received an intestinal transplant, so some T cells may come from the graft donor. The CDR3 DNA reads TGTGCCAGTAGTATACGAGGTCCTAATCAGCCCCAGCATTTT. It yields the protein CASSIRGPNQPQHF.